This TCR beta chain comes out of a study of a mutant IDH1 vaccine in newly diagnosed glioma (dated by TCRdb to the early 2020s). Study-wide context: Patients were given eight vaccinations, in weeks 1, 3, 5, 7, 11, 15, 19 and 23, which matched visits V03 through V10. Vaccination started 4-6 weeks after radiotherapy alone, or was given together with temozolomide cycles in the groups whose treatment included chemotherapy. Of the approximately 30 treated patients, approximately 62% were male and about 38% were female, and the mean age was around 40 years. Before enrollment, patients had received standard therapy of radiotherapy alone, temozolomide alone, or radiochemotherapy with temozolomide; most received the combination. Peripheral blood was collected at six visits: V03 (baseline), V05, V07, V10, V12 and V13. For exploratory analyses, 25 to 30 treated patients had longitudinal TCRB deep sequencing done wherever samples were available.

The method was the immunoSEQ multiplex PCR assay. Rearranged TCR beta chain sequences were amplified with the hsTCRB Kit following the manufacturer's protocol. Sequencing of TCRB libraries was carried out on an Illumina MiSeq. The authors' pipeline ran thus. The kit vendor's proprietary platform handled demultiplexing, trimming and gene mapping. The immuneACCESS repertoire file appears here via TCRdb, limited to in-frame rearrangements. These files lack a portion of the clones; in checked studies, under half of the deficit traces to unresolved V genes, and the cause of the others is not known. V and J calls and clone size are given by that table; D and trimming were obtained from the DNA. Across this sample there are some 42,000 clones, with around four fifths seen only once. The top ten clonotypes cover roughly 4.8% of the sample. Of note for this clone: This clone's antigen is unknown. Per-nucleotide qualities are absent, and no much larger clonotype sits a single base away.

Results the study describes overall, beyond this receptor: It was noted by the authors that analyses of patient blood samples could not be reproduced owing to sample limitations. Pseudoprogression appeared unrelated to alterations in the top peripheral T cell clonotypes detected by TCRB sequencing. PBMC samples for TCRB deep sequencing were selected based on availability. Immune responses induced by the vaccine were seen in over 90% of patients across multiple MHC alleles.

The sample's time point label, in plain terms: week 23, last vaccination. A 20-mer mutant IDH1 peptide at 300 micrograms in Montanide made up each vaccine dose, which was injected subcutaneously together with topical imiquimod. Donors had newly diagnosed WHO grade 3 or 4 IDH1-mutant astrocytomas with loss of nuclear ATRX. The samples were drawn from NOA16, a multicentre, single-arm, open-label phase I trial in Germany that tested a mutant IDH1 peptide vaccine in humans for the first time. Genomic DNA for TCRB sequencing was extracted from EDTA blood using the DNeasy Blood and Tissue Kit. Per the germline V gene (reference sequence), SGHKS is the CDR1 and YYEKEE is the CDR2. The CDR3, from cysteine to phenylalanine, totals 14 residues. Only the CDR3 DNA is retained, 42 bases long and in frame from the first base. The V end loses 3 bases and the J end loses 1 base, and a stretch of 7 bases separates them.

The sequence came from a man between 50 and 59 years old with glioma. Recombination connected TRBV5-5 to TRBJ2-2; the D gene cannot be named for sure. The sample here was PBMCs, taken from a glioma patient whose treatment included an IDH1 peptide vaccine. The CDR3 is CASSSSGNTGELFF. The nucleotide sequence reads TGTGCCAGCAGCTCCTCAGGGAACACCGGGGAGCTGTTTTTT.